Listed here are 26 T cell receptor beta chains from one sample, sequenced in a study of control samples from healthy donors and cancer patients. Clones were sequenced by immunoSEQ multiplex PCR, and TCRdb holds only the in-frame ones, with some missing. The table shows roughly 170,000 clones, with about 93% occurring only once. Specimen: blood. These receptors were taken from a man between 18 and 29 years old in good health.

V is TRBV3-1 (or the pseudogene TRBV3-2) and J is TRBJ2-3; D is possibly TRBD1 or TRBD2 (5 bases each). V was cut by 4 bases and J by 4 bases, with 15 bases left in between. CDR3 length: 15 amino acids. Germline values: CDR1 LGHDT, CDR2 YNNKEL (reference sequence). CDR3 residues: CASSPGPRKADTQYF. As DNA, the CDR3 is TGTGCCAGCAGCCCGGGACCTAGGAAGGCAGATACGCAGTATTTT.

This rearrangement joins TRBV5-6 to TRBJ1-1, with 9 nucleotides matching TRBD1. With 3 bases clipped from V and 4 bases from J, the junction kept 10 bases outside the gene matches. Germline V gene data show CDR1 as SGHDT and CDR2 as YYEEEE. The CDR3 consists of 16 residues. Here the CDR3 reads CASSSPLGQGITEAFF. CDR3 bases: TGTGCCAGCAGCTCCCCCCTAGGACAGGGGATCACTGAAGCTTTCTTT.

The genes are TRBV28 and TRBJ2-3, with 7 bases fitting TRBD1. CDR3 length: 14 residues. Trimming cost V 3 bases and J 5 bases; bases outside gene matches: 5. CDR1 MDHEN and CDR2 SYDVKM come from the germline V gene. CDR3 DNA sequence: TGTGCCAGCAGTTTTACAGGGGTGGGAGATACGCAGTATTTT. This encodes CASSFTGVGDTQYF.

The chain uses TRBV5-1 and TRBJ2-3, with TRBD1 matching over 8 bases. Trimming cost V 4 bases and J 3 bases; bases outside gene matches: 7. CDR1 and CDR2 (germline): SGHRS, YFSETQ. The CDR3 spans 15 residues. CDR3 DNA sequence: TGCGCCAGCAGCCACGGACAGGGCAGGACAGATACGCAGTATTTT. This codes for CASSHGQGRTDTQYF. The whole variable domain, filled in from reference TRBV5-1 and TRBJ2-3, reads KAGVTQTPRYLIKTRGQQVTLSCSPISGHRSVSWYQQTPGQGLQFLFEYFSETQRNKGNFPGRFSGRQFSNSRSEMNVSTLELGDSALYLCASSHGQGRTDTQYFGPGTRLTVL.

The chain links TRBV4-2 to TRBJ2-1, with D possibly TRBD1 on 7 matching bases. Trimming removed 2 bases at V and 2 bases at J, with 10 bases between. The CDR3 extends over 15 amino acids. Germline CDR1 and CDR2: LGHNA and YNFKEQ. CDR3 loop: CASSQRRGPYNEQFF. The DNA for the CDR3 is TGTGCCAGCAGCCAAAGGAGGGGGCCCTACAATGAGCAGTTCTTC.

The chain couples TRBV7-8 to TRBJ1-4, with 7 bases lining up with TRBD1. This CDR3 is 15 amino acids long. Losses at the gene ends were 7 bases for V and 4 bases for J; bases not matched to a gene: 9. Germline values: CDR1 SGHVS, CDR2 FQNEAQ. DNA of the CDR3: TGTGCCAGCAACAATGACGGGACAGTTAATGAAAAACTGTTTTTT. Translated: CASNNDGTVNEKLFF.

The J gene is TRBJ1-1, the V gene TRBV6-6, with D possibly matching TRBD1 (6 bases). Germline CDR1 is MNHNY and CDR2 is SVGAGI (reference sequence). CDR3 size: 16 residues. With 0 bases removed from V and 1 base from J, the gap between germline ends came to 12 bases. This CDR3 is CASSYSSGTPNTEAFF. CDR3 nucleotides: TGTGCCAGCAGTTACTCGTCCGGGACACCGAACACTGAAGCTTTCTTT.

J is TRBJ1-5 and V is TRBV2; 8 nucleotides line up with TRBD1. The CDR3 is 14 amino acids. Germline CDR1 is SNHLY and CDR2 is FYNNEI. V gave up 8 bases and J gave up 3 bases; unmatched junction bases: 6. The CDR3 coding sequence is TGTGCCAGCGCCTTGGACAGGGACAATCAGCCCCAGCATTTT. It translates to CASALDRDNQPQHF.

The chain uses TRBV28 and TRBJ2-2; no firm D call. CDR1 and CDR2 (germline): MDHEN, SYDVKM. CDR3 length equals 14 residues. V was clipped by 5 bases and J by 4 bases, with 11 bases between them. The CDR3: CASSNWGTTGELFF. The CDR3 region has the DNA TGTGCCAGCAGTAACTGGGGTACCACCGGGGAGCTGTTTTTT.

This clone was counted a single time. This chain connects TRBV10-3 to TRBJ1-2; D not certain. Germline-derived CDR1 and CDR2 are ENHRY and SYGVKD. There are 13 residues in the CDR3. Trimming cost V 4 bases and J 2 bases, with 8 bases left between them. The CDR3 spells CAISASENYGYTF. The DNA of the CDR3 is TGTGCCATCAGTGCTTCGGAGAACTATGGCTACACCTTC.

About this clone itself: Other DNA sequences in this sample translate to the same CDR3. This chain uses TRBV7-8 with TRBJ1-5, with D tentatively TRBD1 (5 bases). With 1 base removed from V and 3 bases from J, the gap between germline ends came to 13 bases. Per the germline V gene, CDR1 is SGHVS and CDR2 is FQNEAQ. The CDR3 totals 16 residues. CDR3 sequence: CASSLVSGRANQPQHF. The CDR3 DNA reads TGTGCCAGCAGCTTAGTGTCAGGGCGAGCCAATCAGCCCCAGCATTTT.

The CDR3 DNA follows: TGCGCCAGCAGCTCCCAAGGGGGGGGCACTGAAGCTTTCTTT. Its protein is CASSSQGGGTEAFF. The rearrangement uses TRBV5-1 and TRBJ1-1, with D possibly matching TRBD1 (6 bases). Germline assignment: CDR1 SGHRS and CDR2 YFSETQ. V was shortened by 3 bases and J by 4 bases, with 13 bases between the two germline ends. There are 14 residues in the CDR3.

The chain joins TRBV7-8 to TRBJ2-1; D call uncertain. The V gene's germline CDR1 is SGHVS and CDR2 FQNEAQ. Trimming left V 3 bases short and J 10 bases short, with 13 bases between. CDR3 length: 13 residues. CDR3 in amino acids: CASSFNGGSEQFF. The CDR3 nucleotides read TGTGCCAGCAGCTTTAACGGCGGCAGCGAGCAGTTCTTC.

The J gene is TRBJ2-3, the V gene TRBV12-5, with D tentatively TRBD1 (8 bases). This CDR3 contains 15 residues. The germline V gene has CDR1 LGHNT and CDR2 FRNRAP. The V end lost 2 bases, the J end lost 3 bases, and 12 bases lay between the germline ends. Here the CDR3 DNA reads TGTGCTAGTGGTTTGATACAGGGGGGGACAGATACGCAGTATTTT. It specifies CASGLIQGGTDTQYF.

The rearrangement links TRBV27 to TRBJ1-5, with D possibly TRBD1 on 6 matching bases. Trimming removed 6 bases at V and 9 bases at J, with 24 bases between. Germline values: CDR1 MNHEY, CDR2 SMNVEV (reference sequence). This CDR3 region has 16 residues. CDR3 bases: TGTGCCAGCAGCCCCGGGATCCGGGACACTTATCGGCCCCAGCATTTT. Its translation is CASSPGIRDTYRPQHF.

This clone was counted a single time. The chain couples TRBV11-1 to TRBJ1-6; D is uncertain. CDR3 length: 15 residues. V was clipped by 3 bases and J by 9 bases, with 15 bases between them. Looked up from germline, CDR1 is SGHAT and CDR2 is FQDESV (reference sequence). CDR3 in DNA: TGTGCCAGCAGCTTCTCCGGAGAATTAGGTTCACCCCTCCACTTT. Protein: CASSFSGELGSPLHF.

The genes are TRBV10-3 and TRBJ2-1; 14 nucleotides line up with TRBD2. V lost 8 bases, J lost 8 bases, and 17 bases stayed unmatched. CDR3 length equals 18 residues. Germline loops: CDR1 ENHRY, CDR2 SYGVKD. The CDR3 protein is CAISARTSGGILQDEQFF. CDR3 DNA: TGTGCCATCTCAGCTCGGACTAGCGGGGGGATCTTACAAGATGAGCAGTTCTTC.

This clone was observed once. The V and J genes are TRBV5-5 and TRBJ1-6, with a tentative D call TRBD1 (5 bases). The CDR3 runs to 15 residues. Germline CDR1 is SGHKS and CDR2 is YYEKEE (reference sequence). Trimming stripped 2 bases from V and 7 bases from J, with 13 bases between. Written as DNA, the CDR3 is TGTGCCAGCAGCTTATCTGACAGTTTCAATTCACCCCTCCACTTT. As protein: CASSLSDSFNSPLHF.

The gene calls are TRBV27 and TRBJ2-7; TRBD1 aligns across 10 bases. The germline gives CDR1 MNHEY, CDR2 SMNVEV (reference sequence). The V gene end was trimmed by 6 bases and the J gene end by 4 bases; junction bases not matched to a gene: 21. CDR3 length: 19 amino acids. The CDR3: CASSGKTGGVLDSSYEQYF. The DNA of the CDR3 is TGTGCCAGCAGCGGAAAGACAGGGGGCGTATTGGATAGCTCTTACGAGCAGTACTTC.

V usage is TRBV5-1 and J usage is TRBJ2-7; D possibly corresponds to TRBD1 (6 bases). V gave up 0 bases and J gave up 4 bases, with 11 bases separating them. Looked up from germline, CDR1 is SGHRS and CDR2 is YFSETQ. This CDR3 is 14 amino acids long. CDR3 in amino acids: CASSLAGTLYEQYF. In DNA form, the CDR3 reads TGCGCCAGCAGCTTGGCCGGGACACTTTACGAGCAGTACTTC.

V usage is TRBV6-8 and J usage is TRBJ1-5; D call uncertain. V lost 6 bases and J lost 3, with 6 bases in between. Germline V CDR1 and CDR2: MNHGY, SAAAGT. The CDR3 has 12 residues. CDR3 residues: CASRRFNQPQHF. For the CDR3, the DNA is TGTGCCAGCAGACGGTTCAATCAGCCCCAGCATTTT.

The chain employs TRBV27 and TRBJ2-7, with 10 positions matching TRBD2. With 3 bases clipped from V and 3 bases from J, the junction kept 5 bases outside the gene matches. CDR3 length: 15 amino acids. Germline CDR1 reads MNHEY; CDR2 reads SMNVEV (reference sequence). The CDR3 here is CASSFGAGGLYEQYF. Written as DNA, the CDR3 is TGTGCCAGCAGTTTCGGAGCGGGGGGGCTCTACGAGCAGTACTTC.

This clone was recorded a few times. The chain uses TRBV18 and TRBJ1-2; 8 nucleotides line up with TRBD1. The germline CDR1 and CDR2 sequences are KGHSH and LQKENI. The CDR3 sequence is 14 residues long. The J segment lost 6 bases and the V segment lost 3 bases, leaving 6 bases of the junction unmatched. DNA of the CDR3: TGTGCCAGCTCACCGGACAGGGAAATTGATGGCTACACCTTC. Its protein is CASSPDREIDGYTF.

V is TRBV2 and J is TRBJ2-6; D not resolved. CDR3 size: 14 residues. The V gene lost 7 bases and the J gene lost 0 bases, with 7 bases spanning the gap. The V gene's germline CDR1 is SNHLY and CDR2 FYNNEI. DNA for the CDR3: TGTGCCAGCATGTTGGGCTCTGGGGCCAACGTCCTGACTTTC. Amino acids: CASMLGSGANVLTF.

V and J are TRBV13 and TRBJ2-5; 7 bases map to TRBD1. J lost 4 bases, V lost 0 bases, and 11 bases had no gene match. The CDR3 spans 17 residues. Germline values: CDR1 PRHDT, CDR2 FYEKMQ (reference sequence). CDR3 nucleotides: TGTGCCAGCAGCTTAGGTCCACAGGGGTGGGACGGAGAGACCCAGTACTTC. It codes for CASSLGPQGWDGETQYF.

The genes are TRBV14 and TRBJ2-2; D is perhaps TRBD1 (5 bases). The CDR3 covers 13 residues. The V end was cut by 4 bases, the J end by 7 bases, with 10 bases between. CDR1 is SGHDN and CDR2 is FVKESK in the germline V gene. CDR3 coding DNA: TGTGCCAGCAGCCGAAGGGGTTTCGGGGAGCTGTTTTTT. Encoded protein: CASSRRGFGELFF.